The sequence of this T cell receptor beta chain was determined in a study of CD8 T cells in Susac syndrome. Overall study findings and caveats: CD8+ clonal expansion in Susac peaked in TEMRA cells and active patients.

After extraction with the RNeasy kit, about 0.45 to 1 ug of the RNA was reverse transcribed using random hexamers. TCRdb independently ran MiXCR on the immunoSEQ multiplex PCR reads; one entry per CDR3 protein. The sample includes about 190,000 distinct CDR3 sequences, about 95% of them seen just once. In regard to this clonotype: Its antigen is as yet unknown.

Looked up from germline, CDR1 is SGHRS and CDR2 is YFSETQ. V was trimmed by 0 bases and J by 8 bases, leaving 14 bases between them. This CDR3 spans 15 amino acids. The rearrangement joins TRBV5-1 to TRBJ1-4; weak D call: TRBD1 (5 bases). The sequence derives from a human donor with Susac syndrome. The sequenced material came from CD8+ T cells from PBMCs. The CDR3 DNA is TGCGCCAGCAGCTTGGTGGAGGGGCTGGAGGAAAAACTGTTTTTT. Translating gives CASSLVEGLEEKLFF.